This passage covers 29 T cell receptor beta chains from one sample sequenced in a study of cytomegalovirus exposure and HLA in healthy donors. The PCR was carried out with 60 Vbeta primers and 13 Jbeta primers. Assay: immunoSEQ multiplex PCR; the TCRdb copy retains only in-frame clones and omits some. This sample carries about 120,000 clones, around 82% of them seen once, and the ten largest clones take 11%. Sample: PBMCs. These TCRs come from a man aged 30-40 years in good health and CMV-seropositive.

The CDR3 spells CASSFTVRALQAFF. The CDR3 DNA sequence: TGTGCCAGCAGTTTCACGGTCCGCGCCCTCCAAGCTTTCTTT. V usage is TRBV28 and J usage is TRBJ1-1; D is unclear. Trimming left V 3 bases short and J 9 bases short, with 17 bases between. The CDR3 extends over 14 amino acids. Germline V gives CDR1 MDHEN, CDR2 SYDVKM.

The genes are TRBV30 and TRBJ2-1; TRBD2 is a possible D gene (5 bases). Germline V lookup: CDR1 GTSNPN, CDR2 SVGIG (reference sequence). Between the trimmed V and J ends, which lost 8 bases and 5 bases, there was a span of 22 bases. The CDR3 consists of 15 residues. Here the CDR3 reads CAGSRARVMDNEQFF. As DNA, the CDR3 is TGTGCCGGATCCCGGGCGCGGGTTATGGACAATGAGCAGTTCTTC.

This clone was seen just once. The genes are TRBV7-8 and TRBJ2-5; TRBD2 is a possible D gene (6 bases). The CDR3 is 15 amino acids. The V gene lost 1 base and the J gene lost 7 bases, with 16 bases spanning the gap. Germline CDR1 is SGHVS and CDR2 is FQNEAQ. In nucleotides, the CDR3 is TGTGCCAGCAGCTTAGGGGACTTCCTTAGAGGGACCCAGTACTTC. Its translation is CASSLGDFLRGTQYF.

V gene TRBV11-3 combines with J gene TRBJ2-7; TRBD1 might be the D (5 bases). The CDR3 spans 15 residues. Germline-derived CDR1 and CDR2 are SGHNT and YENEEA. Trimming stripped 1 base from V and 8 bases from J, with 18 bases between. CDR3 nucleotides: TGTGCCAGCAGCTTAGGGACGGCCACCCCAGGGAAGCAGTACTTC. It codes for CASSLGTATPGKQYF.

The J gene is TRBJ2-3, the V gene TRBV21-1; the table gives TRBD1 as D, unverified against the DNA. TRBV21-1 is listed as a pseudogene. This CDR3 is built from 16 residues. The CDR3 region has the DNA TGTGCCAGCAGCAAAGGGGGACAGGGGCGCACAGATACGCAGTATTTT. The encoded protein is CASSKGGQGRTDTQYF.

V gene TRBV5-1 combines with J gene TRBJ2-1, with D maybe TRBD2 (6 bases). V lost 1 base to trimming and J lost 8 bases, with 13 bases between them. Germline CDR1 is SGHRS and CDR2 is YFSETQ. This CDR3 is 14 amino acids long. CDR3 sequence: CASSLRLVGDEQFF. CDR3 in DNA: TGCGCCAGCAGCTTGCGACTAGTAGGCGATGAGCAGTTCTTC.

The rearrangement uses TRBV6-1 and TRBJ1-5; D unresolved. The germline CDR1 and CDR2 sequences are MNHNS and SASEGT. Trimming took 4 bases from V and 1 from J, leaving 11 bases between them. The CDR3 is 15 amino acids. The CDR3 region is CASSGLQPSNQPQHF. CDR3 DNA: TGTGCCAGCAGTGGACTGCAACCGAGCAATCAGCCCCAGCATTTT.

The chain couples TRBV27 to TRBJ1-2, with 8 positions matching TRBD1. V lost 3 bases, J lost 8 bases, and 11 bases stayed unmatched. In germline, CDR1 is MNHEY, CDR2 SMNVEV (reference sequence). The CDR3 extends over 15 amino acids. CDR3: CASSFLGQGPRGYTF. CDR3 nucleotide sequence: TGTGCCAGCAGTTTTCTCGGACAGGGCCCCCGGGGCTACACCTTC.

This sequence joins TRBV28 and TRBJ2-2; no clear D gene. V lost 6 bases to trimming and J lost 2 bases, with 7 bases between them. Germline V gene lookup returns CDR1 MDHEN and CDR2 SYDVKM. The CDR3 contains 13 residues. The CDR3 protein is CASSPVNTGELFF. The DNA for the CDR3 is TGTGCCAGCAGCCCAGTAAACACCGGGGAGCTGTTTTTT.

The rearrangement uses TRBV2 and TRBJ2-7; D is uncertain. This CDR3 is built from 14 residues. The germline CDR1 and CDR2 sequences are SNHLY and FYNNEI. V gave up 2 bases and J gave up 2 bases, with 10 bases separating them. CDR3: CASSEQPTPYEQYF. The CDR3 nucleotides read TGTGCCAGCAGTGAACAGCCGACTCCCTACGAGCAGTACTTC.

This chain uses TRBV2 with TRBJ2-5; 10 nucleotides agree with TRBD2. Germline V gene sequence: CDR1 SNHLY, CDR2 FYNNEI. CDR3 length equals 13 residues. Unmatched junction bases numbered 8, after V lost 3 bases and J lost 13 bases. CDR3 protein: CASSDGTSAPVYF. CDR3 bases: TGTGCCAGCAGTGACGGGACTAGCGCCCCAGTGTACTTC.

The V call is TRBV6-6, the J call TRBJ2-2, with D tentatively TRBD1 (6 bases). Trimming removed 5 bases from V and 3 bases from J, with 16 bases in between. Germline lookup yields CDR1 MNHNY and CDR2 SVGAGI (reference sequence). The CDR3 sequence is 16 residues long. CDR3 DNA: TGTGCCAGCAGTCCCCACAGGGCTTTGGACACCGGGGAGCTGTTTTTT. Residues: CASSPHRALDTGELFF.

The chain carries TRBV4-3 and TRBJ2-7; possibly TRBD1 for D (6 bases). The CDR3 spans 16 residues. Germline CDR1 LGHNA, CDR2 YSLEER. Trimming removed 4 bases from V and 2 bases from J, with 18 bases in between. CDR3 loop: CASSPLLGGEAYEQYF. The CDR3 coding sequence is TGCGCCAGCAGCCCTCTCCTAGGGGGAGAAGCCTACGAGCAGTACTTC.

The chain couples TRBV12-5 to TRBJ1-2; a weak D match, TRBD1 (5 bases). Germline loops: CDR1 LGHNT, CDR2 FRNRAP. V gave up 3 bases and J gave up 13 bases, with 21 bases separating them. CDR3 size: 14 residues. The CDR3, as DNA: TGTGCTAGTGGTTTTCCCCGCCCGGGACTGACGTTCACCTTC. This codes for CASGFPRPGLTFTF.

CDR3 DNA: TGTGCCAGCAGAGGGAGTACCTCCTACAATGAGCAGTTCTTC. Translating gives CASRGSTSYNEQFF. This rearrangement joins TRBV7-9 to TRBJ2-1, with TRBD2 as a possible D gene (5 bases). The CDR3 is 14 residues long. CDR1 is SEHNR, CDR2 FQNEAQ, per germline (reference sequence). The V end was cut by 6 bases, the J end by 0 bases, with 9 bases between.

The V gene is TRBV5-6, the J gene TRBJ2-7; perhaps TRBD1 as D (6 bases). The CDR3 is 16 amino acids. The ends were cut back, 0 bases at V and 1 base at J, with 14 bases in the middle. Germline CDR1 SGHDT, CDR2 YYEEEE. This CDR3 reads CASSLGGRGWSYEQYF. The CDR3 DNA reads as TGTGCCAGCAGCTTGGGCGGCAGGGGCTGGTCCTACGAGCAGTACTTC.

CDR3 bases: TGTGCCAGCAGGCAACTAGCGGGAGTATTAGGCGAGCAGTACTTC. The encoded protein is CASRQLAGVLGEQYF. The rearrangement links TRBV6-1 to TRBJ2-7, with TRBD2 matching 11 bases. After removal of 6 bases from V and 6 bases from J, the junction contained 10 bases not matched to a gene. Germline V gives CDR1 MNHNS, CDR2 SASEGT. The CDR3 consists of 15 residues.

The chain uses TRBV5-4 and TRBJ1-3; 7 nucleotides align to TRBD1. There are 16 residues in the CDR3. The germline V gene encodes CDR1 SGHNT and CDR2 YYREEE (reference sequence). Unmatched junction bases numbered 9, after V lost 4 bases and J lost 2 bases. The CDR3 DNA follows: TGTGCCAGCAGCCAGAGACAGGGTGGGCCTGGAAACACCATATATTTT. Translation: CASSQRQGGPGNTIYF. Supplemented by reference TRBV5-4 and TRBJ1-3, the full variable domain reads ETGVTQSPTHLIKTRGQQVTLRCSSQSGHNTVSWYQQALGQGPQFIFQYYREEENGRGNFPPRFSGLQFPNYSSELNVNALELDDSALYLCASSQRQGGPGNTIYFGEGSWLTVV.

This chain uses TRBV11-3 with TRBJ2-1; 13 bases are a match to TRBD2. The CDR3 totals 17 residues. V shed 3 bases, J shed 5 bases, and the junction held 7 bases outside the gene matches. From germline, CDR1 is SGHNT and CDR2 YENEEA. CDR3 in amino acids: CASSLGLTSGRHNEQFF. CDR3 DNA: TGTGCCAGCAGCTTGGGGCTGACTAGCGGGAGGCACAATGAGCAGTTCTTC.

The rearrangement links TRBV29-1 to TRBJ1-1; perhaps TRBD1 as D (6 bases). The germline gives CDR1 SQVTM, CDR2 ANQGSEA. The CDR3 totals 13 residues. V was trimmed by 4 bases and J by 4 bases, leaving 13 bases between them. In nucleotides, the CDR3 is TGCAGCGTTGCCGCACAGGGTAGCACTGAAGCTTTCTTT. As protein: CSVAAQGSTEAFF.

The chain uses TRBV6-5 and TRBJ2-1, with D unresolved. The CDR3 runs 14 residues. V dropped 4 bases and J dropped 7 bases, with 14 bases sitting between them. Germline V gives CDR1 MNHEY, CDR2 SVGAGI. The CDR3 nucleotides read TGTGCCAGCAGTTCTTCCCAGGTATGGAATGAGCAGTTCTTC. Its translation is CASSSSQVWNEQFF.

J is TRBJ2-3 and V is TRBV6-5; no firm D call. Germline assignment: CDR1 MNHEY and CDR2 SVGAGI. V was trimmed by 0 bases and J by 1 base, leaving 8 bases between them. This CDR3 region has 15 residues. CDR3 residues: CASSYSFSRTDTQYF. In nucleotides, the CDR3 is TGTGCCAGCAGTTACTCGTTTAGCCGCACAGATACGCAGTATTTT.

This chain connects TRBV7-2 to TRBJ1-1; no definite D call. The germline V gene encodes CDR1 SGHTA and CDR2 FQGNSA. V lost 2 bases and J 11 bases, leaving 12 bases between the germline ends. The CDR3 extends over 12 amino acids. The CDR3 nucleotides read TGTGCCAGCAGCTTATCGGCCAGCGCGGCTTTCTTT. Translated, it gives CASSLSASAAFF.

This clone came up a few times. The J gene is TRBJ1-1, the V gene TRBV6-5; TRBD1 aligns across 7 bases. This CDR3 is 14 amino acids long. Germline assignment: CDR1 MNHEY and CDR2 SVGAGI. Losses at the gene ends were 5 bases for V and 3 bases for J; bases not matched to a gene: 6. This chain's CDR3 is CASSKNRGDTEAFF. CDR3 coding DNA: TGTGCCAGCAGTAAAAACAGGGGTGACACTGAAGCTTTCTTT.

J is TRBJ2-1 and V is TRBV4-1; possible D gene TRBD1, 6 bases. Germline loops: CDR1 MGHRA, CDR2 YSYEKL. Trimming took off 4 bases at V and 9 bases at J, with 25 bases between the two ends. The CDR3 spans 17 residues. The CDR3 DNA sequence: TGCGCCAGCAGCCGGACCGAGACACCAAAGAGGGGGAGTGAGCAGTTCTTC. It specifies CASSRTETPKRGSEQFF.

The V gene is TRBV6-4, the J gene TRBJ1-5; no clear D. The V gene lost 4 bases and the J gene lost 1 base, with 11 bases spanning the gap. Germline CDR1 MRHNA, CDR2 SNTAGT. The length of the CDR3 is 15 residues. The CDR3 coding sequence is TGTGCCAGCAGTGCCCTGGGAGGGAGCAATCAGCCCCAGCATTTT. This gives the protein CASSALGGSNQPQHF.

V and J are TRBV9 and TRBJ2-7, with TRBD1 matching 8 bases. CDR3 length: 15 amino acids. CDR1 is SGDLS and CDR2 is YYNGEE in the germline V gene. V dropped 3 bases and J dropped 0; count of bases not matched to a gene: 5. The CDR3 nucleotides are TGTGCCAGCAGCGCCCGGGACAGGTACTCCTACGAGCAGTACTTC. This gives the protein CASSARDRYSYEQYF.

The chain is built from TRBV15 and TRBJ2-1, with TRBD1 matching 8 bases. Germline loops: CDR1 LNHNV, CDR2 YYDKDF (reference sequence). This CDR3 contains 16 residues. Unmatched junction bases numbered 6, after V lost 3 bases and J lost 2 bases. CDR3 in DNA: TGTGCCACCAGCAGCCTACGGGGACAGGCCTACAATGAGCAGTTCTTC. This gives the protein CATSSLRGQAYNEQFF.

This clone occurred once. The chain links TRBV30 to TRBJ2-2, with 14 nucleotides matching TRBD2. The germline V gene encodes CDR1 GTSNPN and CDR2 SVGIG (reference sequence). After removal of 6 bases from V and 5 bases from J, the junction contained 11 bases not matched to a gene. The CDR3 extends over 17 amino acids. CDR3 DNA: TGTGCCTGCTCCCCGACGGGACTAGCGGGAGAGACCGGGGAGCTGTTTTTT. Amino acid sequence: CACSPTGLAGETGELFF.